This T cell receptor beta chain appears in the sequencing data of a study of glioma-infiltrating T cells. Study context: Glioma patients had dexamethasone for six or fewer days before surgery.

CDR1 is DFQATT, CDR2 SNEGSKA, per germline (reference sequence). The V gene lost 3 bases and the J gene lost 6 bases, with 11 bases spanning the gap. The CDR3 is made up of 12 amino acids. The iRepertoire nested amplicon-rescue multiplex PCR amplified TCR alpha and beta CDR3s from RNA. Each CDR3 protein is one row after TCRdb ran MiXCR on the multiplex PCR reads. Of 300,000 to 400,000 distinct CDR3 sequences in the sample, about two fifths are singletons; the top ten hold 12%. This clonotype has a handful of counts. This chain connects TRBV20-1 to TRBJ1-1; possibly TRBD1 for D (5 bases). Sequenced input: glioma tissue, nonneoplastic brain tissue, or PBMCs (not recorded which). The receptor's source is a human donor with low-grade glioma or glioblastoma, undergoing nonglioma brain surgery, or in good health (not recorded which). CDR3 in DNA: TGCAGTGCTAGGTATTCAGGGTCTGAAGCTTTCTTT. Translation: CSARYSGSEAFF.